This T cell receptor (beta chain) was identified in a study of blood T cell repertoires in COVID-19. At the level of the study: The United States, Italy and Spain were the sources of the acute and convalescent COVID-19 samples. From T cells, B-cell-depleted T cells, or PBMCs came the material, which was cDNA or gDNA.

In the source study's methods: It was from reference gene primer amplification that nucleated cell counts were estimated. The repertoire was sequenced with immunoSEQ multiplex PCR; TCRdb's copy has only in-frame clones and lacks some. V and J calls and clone size are copied from that table; D and trimming were computed from the DNA. The sample lists more than 85,000 clones; about 70% were seen once. Germline CDR1 and CDR2: SGHDT and YYEEEE. With 4 bases clipped from V and 5 bases from J, the junction kept 2 bases outside the gene matches. The CDR3 consists of 13 residues. The sequence was obtained from a woman aged 55-69 years with acute or convalescent COVID-19. The sample was peripheral blood. This chain connects TRBV5-6 to TRBJ1-1; 10 positions match TRBD1. CDR3 region: CASSPDRGTEAFF. The DNA of the CDR3 is TGTGCCAGCAGCCCGGACAGGGGGACTGAAGCTTTCTTT.